This T cell receptor beta chain was identified during a study of cytomegalovirus exposure and HLA in healthy donors. Overall study findings and caveats: CMV serostatus was the only recorded immune exposure for donors. An analysis done earlier found most TCR beta V segments productive about 87% or about 30% of the time. Later work found that TCR association rates differed between HLA loci; DRB1 had the most and HLA-C the fewest. Looking again later, the authors saw that most CMV-associated TCR beta chains seemed HLA-restricted.

In this sample, this clone turned up a few times. Its target is unknown. Amplification used 60 Vbeta primers and 13 Jbeta primers. Using immunoSEQ multiplex PCR, the repertoire was profiled, and TCRdb retains in-frame clones only, with some absent. The repertoire includes approximately 200,000 clones, roughly 80% of them detected once, and 1.6% sits in the top ten. Source material: PBMCs. This clonotype originated in a woman younger than 35 in good health and CMV-seronegative.

CDR3 nucleotide sequence: TGCGCCAGCAGCGTGACAGGGGAAAATTCACCCCTCCACTTT. It is translated as CASSVTGENSPLHF. The chain recombines TRBV5-1 with TRBJ1-6, with 8 nucleotides matching TRBD1. The junction had 4 bases not matched to a gene; V was cut back by 4 bases and J by 7 bases. CDR1 SGHRS and CDR2 YFSETQ come from the germline V gene. There are 14 residues in the CDR3.